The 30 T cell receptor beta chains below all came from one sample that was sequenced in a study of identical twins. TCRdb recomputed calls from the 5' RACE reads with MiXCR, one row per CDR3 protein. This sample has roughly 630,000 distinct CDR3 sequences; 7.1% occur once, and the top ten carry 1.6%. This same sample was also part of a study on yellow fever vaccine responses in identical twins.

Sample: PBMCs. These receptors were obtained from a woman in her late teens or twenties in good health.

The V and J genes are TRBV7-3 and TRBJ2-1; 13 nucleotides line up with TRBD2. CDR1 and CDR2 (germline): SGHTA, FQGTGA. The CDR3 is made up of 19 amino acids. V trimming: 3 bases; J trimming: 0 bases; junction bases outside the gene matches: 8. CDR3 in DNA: TGTGCCAGCAGCTTGGGACTAGCGGGACCCCTGAGCTCCTACAATGAGCAGTTCTTC. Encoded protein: CASSLGLAGPLSSYNEQFF.

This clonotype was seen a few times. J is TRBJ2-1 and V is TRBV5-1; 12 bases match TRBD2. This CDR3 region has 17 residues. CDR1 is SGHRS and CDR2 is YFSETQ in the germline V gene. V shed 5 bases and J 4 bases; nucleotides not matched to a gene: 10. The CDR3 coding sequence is TGCGCCAGCAGTCGAACTAGCGGGGGGCCTTCTTACAATGAGCAGTTCTTC. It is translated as CASSRTSGGPSYNEQFF. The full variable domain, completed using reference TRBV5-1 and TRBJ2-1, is KAGVTQTPRYLIKTRGQQVTLSCSPISGHRSVSWYQQTPGQGLQFLFEYFSETQRNKGNFPGRFSGRQFSNSRSEMNVSTLELGDSALYLCASSRTSGGPSYNEQFFGPGTRLTVL.

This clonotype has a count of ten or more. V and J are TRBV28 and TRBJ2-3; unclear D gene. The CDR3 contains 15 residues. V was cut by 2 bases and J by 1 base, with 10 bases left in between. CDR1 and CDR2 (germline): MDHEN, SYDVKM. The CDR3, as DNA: TGTGCCAGCAGTTTACACCAGGACGGCACAGATACGCAGTATTTT. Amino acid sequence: CASSLHQDGTDTQYF.

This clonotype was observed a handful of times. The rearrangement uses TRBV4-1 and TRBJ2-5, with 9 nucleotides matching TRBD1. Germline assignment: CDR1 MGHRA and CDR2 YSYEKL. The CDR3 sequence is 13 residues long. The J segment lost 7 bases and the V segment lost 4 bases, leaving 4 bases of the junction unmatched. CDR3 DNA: TGCGCCAGCAGCCGCCTGGGACAGGGGACCCAGTACTTC. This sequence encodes CASSRLGQGTQYF.

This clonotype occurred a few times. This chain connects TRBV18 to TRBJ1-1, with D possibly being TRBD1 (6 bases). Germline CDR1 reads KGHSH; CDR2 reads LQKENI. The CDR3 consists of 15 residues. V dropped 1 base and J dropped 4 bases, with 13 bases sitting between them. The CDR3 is CASSPLGGRLTEAFF. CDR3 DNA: TGTGCCAGCTCACCACTGGGGGGGCGGCTCACTGAAGCTTTCTTT.

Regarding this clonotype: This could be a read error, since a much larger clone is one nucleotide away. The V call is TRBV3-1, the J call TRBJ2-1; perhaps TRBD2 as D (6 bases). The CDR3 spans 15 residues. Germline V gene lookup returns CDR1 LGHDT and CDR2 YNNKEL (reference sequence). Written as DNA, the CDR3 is TGTGCCACCAGCCATGGGACTGGCAACTACAATGAGCAGTTCTTC. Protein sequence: CATSHGTGNYNEQFF.

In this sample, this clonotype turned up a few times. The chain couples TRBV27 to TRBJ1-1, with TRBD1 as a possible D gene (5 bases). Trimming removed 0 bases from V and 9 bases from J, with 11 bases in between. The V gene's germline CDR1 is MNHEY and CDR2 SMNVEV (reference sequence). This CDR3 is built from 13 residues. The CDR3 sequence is CASSLSETVKAFF. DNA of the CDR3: TGTGCCAGCAGTTTATCGGAGACAGTTAAAGCTTTCTTT.

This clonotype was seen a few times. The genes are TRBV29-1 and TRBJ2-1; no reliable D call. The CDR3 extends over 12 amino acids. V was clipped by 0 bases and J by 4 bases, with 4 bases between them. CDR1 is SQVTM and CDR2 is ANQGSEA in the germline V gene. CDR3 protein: CSVEEKYNEQFF. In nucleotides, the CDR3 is TGCAGCGTTGAAGAGAAATACAATGAGCAGTTCTTC.

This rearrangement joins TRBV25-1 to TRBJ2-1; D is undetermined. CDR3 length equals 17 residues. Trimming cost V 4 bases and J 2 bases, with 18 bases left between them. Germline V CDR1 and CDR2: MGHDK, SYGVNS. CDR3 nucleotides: TGTGCCAGCAGTGCACCCCCCCCGGGCTCCACCTACAATGAGCAGTTCTTC. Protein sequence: CASSAPPPGSTYNEQFF.

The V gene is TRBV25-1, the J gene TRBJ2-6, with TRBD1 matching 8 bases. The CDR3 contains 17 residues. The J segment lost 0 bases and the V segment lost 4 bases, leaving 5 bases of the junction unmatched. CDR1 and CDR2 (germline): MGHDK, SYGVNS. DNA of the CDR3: TGTGCCAGCAGTGTCGGGACAGGCGCCTCTGGGGCCAACGTCCTGACTTTC. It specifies CASSVGTGASGANVLTF. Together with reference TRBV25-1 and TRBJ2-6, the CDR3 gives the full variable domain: EADIYQTPRYLVIGTGKKITLECSQTMGHDKMYWYQQDPGMELHLIHYSYGVNSTEKGDLSSESTVSRIRTEHFPLTLESARPSHTSQYLCASSVGTGASGANVLTFGAGSRLTVL.

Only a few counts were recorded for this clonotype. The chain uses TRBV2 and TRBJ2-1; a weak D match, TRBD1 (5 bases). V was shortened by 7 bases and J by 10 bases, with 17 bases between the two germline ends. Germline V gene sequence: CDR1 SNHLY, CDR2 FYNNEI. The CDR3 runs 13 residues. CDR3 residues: CASIGQLGSEQFF. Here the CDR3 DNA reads TGTGCCAGCATCGGACAATTGGGTTCCGAGCAGTTCTTC.

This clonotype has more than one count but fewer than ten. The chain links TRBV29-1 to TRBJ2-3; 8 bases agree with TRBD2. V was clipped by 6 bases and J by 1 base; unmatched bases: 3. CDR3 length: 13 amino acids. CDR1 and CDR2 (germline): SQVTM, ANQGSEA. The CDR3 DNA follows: TGCAGCGTGACGACTAGCGGCACAGATACGCAGTATTTT. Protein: CSVTTSGTDTQYF.

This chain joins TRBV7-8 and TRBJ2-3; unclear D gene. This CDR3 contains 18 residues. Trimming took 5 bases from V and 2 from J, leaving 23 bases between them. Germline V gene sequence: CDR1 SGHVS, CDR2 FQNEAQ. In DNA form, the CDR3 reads TGTGCCAGCAGCCCCCGTGAAGTAGGCGCCTATCCCACAGATACGCAGTATTTT. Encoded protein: CASSPREVGAYPTDTQYF.

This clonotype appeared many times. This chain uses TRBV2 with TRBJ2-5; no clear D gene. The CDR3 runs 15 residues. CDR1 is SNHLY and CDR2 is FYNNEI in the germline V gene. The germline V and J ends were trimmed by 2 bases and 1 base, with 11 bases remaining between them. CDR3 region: CASSEQSTTQETQYF. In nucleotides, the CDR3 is TGTGCCAGCAGTGAACAGTCAACTACCCAAGAGACCCAGTACTTC.

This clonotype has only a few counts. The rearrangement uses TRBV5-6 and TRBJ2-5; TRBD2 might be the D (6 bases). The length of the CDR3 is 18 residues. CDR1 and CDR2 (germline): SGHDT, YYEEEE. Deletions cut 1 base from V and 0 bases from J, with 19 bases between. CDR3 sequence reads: CASSLLVSAGPNQETQYF. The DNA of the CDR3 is TGTGCCAGCAGCTTGCTTGTGTCGGCGGGACCTAACCAAGAGACCCAGTACTTC. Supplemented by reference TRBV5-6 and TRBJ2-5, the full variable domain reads DAGVTQSPTHLIKTRGQQVTLRCSPKSGHDTVSWYQQALGQGPQFIFQYYEEEERQRGNFPDRFSGHQFPNYSSELNVNALLLGDSALYLCASSLLVSAGPNQETQYFGPGTRLLVL.

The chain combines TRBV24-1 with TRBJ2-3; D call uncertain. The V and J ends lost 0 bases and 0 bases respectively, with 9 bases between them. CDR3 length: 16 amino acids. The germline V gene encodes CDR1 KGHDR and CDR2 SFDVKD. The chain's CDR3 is CATSDLTETSTDTQYF. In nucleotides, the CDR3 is TGTGCCACCAGTGATTTGACAGAGACTAGCACAGATACGCAGTATTTT.

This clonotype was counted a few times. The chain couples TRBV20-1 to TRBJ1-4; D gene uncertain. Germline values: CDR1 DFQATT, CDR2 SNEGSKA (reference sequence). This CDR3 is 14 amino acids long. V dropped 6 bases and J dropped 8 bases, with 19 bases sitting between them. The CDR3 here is CSAPERRVTEKLFF. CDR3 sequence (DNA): TGCAGTGCCCCAGAGCGTAGGGTGACCGAAAAACTGTTTTTT.

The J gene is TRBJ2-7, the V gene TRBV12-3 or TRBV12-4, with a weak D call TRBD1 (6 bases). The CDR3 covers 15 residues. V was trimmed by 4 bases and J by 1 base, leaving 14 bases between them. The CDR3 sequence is CASSSRSQGSYEQYF. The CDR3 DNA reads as TGTGCCAGCAGTTCAAGATCTCAGGGGTCCTACGAGCAGTACTTC.

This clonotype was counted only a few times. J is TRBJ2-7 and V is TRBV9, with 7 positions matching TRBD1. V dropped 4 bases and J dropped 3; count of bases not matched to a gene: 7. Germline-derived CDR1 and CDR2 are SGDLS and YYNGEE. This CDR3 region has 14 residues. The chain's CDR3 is CASSPGQASYEQYF. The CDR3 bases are TGTGCCAGCAGCCCTGGACAGGCAAGCTACGAGCAGTACTTC.

The CDR3 loop reads CSAANPATTGELFF. Here the CDR3 DNA reads TGCAGTGCCGCTAATCCAGCTACGACCGGGGAGCTGTTTTTT. V is TRBV20-1 and J is TRBJ2-2; no definite D call. Germline V gene sequence: CDR1 DFQATT, CDR2 SNEGSKA (reference sequence). The ends were cut back, 6 bases at V and 5 bases at J, with 16 bases in the middle. This CDR3 spans 14 amino acids.

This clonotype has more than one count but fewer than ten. In DNA, the CDR3 is TGTGCCAGCATTTCCTCCGAGCTGACGGATGAGCAGTTCTTC. This codes for CASISSELTDEQFF. This chain links TRBV28 with TRBJ2-1; no firm D call. Trimming pared 7 bases from V and 8 bases from J, leaving 18 bases between. This CDR3 has 14 residues. Germline values: CDR1 MDHEN, CDR2 SYDVKM. The variable domain in full, completed from reference TRBV28 and TRBJ2-1, reads DVKVTQSSRYLVKRTGEKVFLECVQDMDHENMFWYRQDPGLGLRLIYFSYDVKMKEKGDIPEGYSVSREKKERFSLILESASTNQTSMYLCASISSELTDEQFFGPGTRLTVL.

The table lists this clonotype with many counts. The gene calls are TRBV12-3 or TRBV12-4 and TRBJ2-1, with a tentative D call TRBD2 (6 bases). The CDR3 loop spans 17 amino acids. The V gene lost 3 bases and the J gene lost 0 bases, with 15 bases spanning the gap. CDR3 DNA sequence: TGTGCCAGCAGTTTTTTGGCGGGAAAGGGCTCCTACAATGAGCAGTTCTTC. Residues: CASSFLAGKGSYNEQFF.

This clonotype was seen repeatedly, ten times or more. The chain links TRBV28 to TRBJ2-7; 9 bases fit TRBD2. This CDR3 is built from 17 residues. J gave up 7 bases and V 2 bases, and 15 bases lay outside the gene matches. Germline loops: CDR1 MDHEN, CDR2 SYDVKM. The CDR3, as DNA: TGTGCCAGCAGTTTACTGTTGGGGACTAGCTACTCGGAGGAGCAGTACGTC. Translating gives CASSLLLGTSYSEEQYV.

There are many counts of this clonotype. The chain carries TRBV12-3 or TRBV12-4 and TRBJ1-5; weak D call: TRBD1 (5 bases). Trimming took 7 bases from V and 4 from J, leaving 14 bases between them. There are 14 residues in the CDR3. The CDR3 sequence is CASTPVGVNQPQHF. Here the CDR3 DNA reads TGTGCCAGCACCCCTGTGGGGGTTAATCAGCCCCAGCATTTT.

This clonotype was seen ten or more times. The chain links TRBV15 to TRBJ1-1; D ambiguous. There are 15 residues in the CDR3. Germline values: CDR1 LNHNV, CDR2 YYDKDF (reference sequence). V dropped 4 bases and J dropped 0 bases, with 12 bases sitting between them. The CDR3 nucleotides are TGTGCCACCAGCACCGAGAAGACCGTGAACACTGAAGCTTTCTTT. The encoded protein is CATSTEKTVNTEAFF.

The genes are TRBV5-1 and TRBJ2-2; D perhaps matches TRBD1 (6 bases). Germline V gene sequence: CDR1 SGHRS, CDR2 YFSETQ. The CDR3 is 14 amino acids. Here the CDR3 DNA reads TGCGCTAGCCTTGAGGGCCAGGGGACCGGGGAGCTGTTTTTT. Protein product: CASLEGQGTGELFF. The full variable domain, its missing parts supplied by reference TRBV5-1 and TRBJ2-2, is KAGVTQTPRYLIKTRGQQVTLSCSPISGHRSVSWYQQTPGQGLQFLFEYFSETQRNKGNFPGRFSGRQFSNSRSEMNVSTLELGDSALYLCASLEGQGTGELFFGEGSRLTVL.

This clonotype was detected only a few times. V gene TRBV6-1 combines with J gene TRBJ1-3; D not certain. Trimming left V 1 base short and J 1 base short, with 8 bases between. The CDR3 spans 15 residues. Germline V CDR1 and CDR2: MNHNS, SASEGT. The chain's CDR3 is CASSEVENSGNTIYF. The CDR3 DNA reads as TGTGCCAGCAGTGAAGTTGAGAATTCTGGAAACACCATATATTTT.

CDR3 region: CASSDPQDYSYEQYF. CDR3 DNA: TGTGCCAGCAGTGACCCCCAGGACTACTCCTACGAGCAGTACTTC. J is TRBJ2-7 and V is TRBV6-4, with D maybe TRBD2 (6 bases). The germline gives CDR1 MRHNA, CDR2 SNTAGT. The CDR3 is 15 residues long. Trimming removed 2 bases at V and 0 bases at J, with 11 bases between.

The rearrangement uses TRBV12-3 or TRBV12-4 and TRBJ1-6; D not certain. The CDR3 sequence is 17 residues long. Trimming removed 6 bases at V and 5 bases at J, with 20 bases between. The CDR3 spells CASSYASDTTNNSPLHF. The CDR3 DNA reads TGTGCCAGCAGCTATGCTAGTGACACGACCAATAATTCACCCCTCCACTTT.

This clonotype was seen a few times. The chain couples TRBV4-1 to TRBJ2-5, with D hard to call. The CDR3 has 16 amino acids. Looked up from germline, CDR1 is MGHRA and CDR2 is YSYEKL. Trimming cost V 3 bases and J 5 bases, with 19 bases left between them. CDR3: CASSHPQGALMETQYF. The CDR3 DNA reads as TGCGCCAGCAGCCACCCCCAAGGAGCCCTGATGGAGACCCAGTACTTC.